This T cell receptor (beta chain) derives from a study of cytomegalovirus exposure and HLA in healthy donors. The ends lost 2 bases at V and 7 bases at J; junction bases unmatched: 12. This CDR3 is 17 amino acids long. Looked up from germline, CDR1 is LNHDA and CDR2 is SQIVND (reference sequence). Primers for the PCR totalled 60 Vbeta and 13 Jbeta. Method: immunoSEQ multiplex PCR; TCRdb's copy keeps in-frame clones and lacks some. The sample holds around 150,000 clones, 80% to 85% seen once. The receptor comes from a woman aged 18 to 35 in good health and CMV-seronegative. Source material: PBMCs. The chain has TRBV19 and TRBJ1-4; 8 bases are a match to TRBD1. CDR3 sequence (DNA): TGTGCCAGTAGTATATCCCGGACAGGGTCCCTTTTTGAAAAACTGTTTTTT. Protein product: CASSISRTGSLFEKLFF.